This T cell receptor (beta chain) stems from a study of blood T cell repertoires in COVID-19. Sequenced by immunoSEQ multiplex PCR; TCRdb stores in-frame clones only, minus some. This table has 70,000 or so clones, about 69% appearing once. V lost 5 bases and J lost 3, with 18 bases in between. This CDR3 has 16 amino acids. Germline V gives CDR1 LNHNV, CDR2 YYDKDF (reference sequence). Sequencing input: peripheral blood. This receptor was obtained from a man aged 65 to 85 with acute or convalescent COVID-19. The chain has TRBV15 and TRBJ2-3, with D possibly matching TRBD2 (7 bases). Written as DNA, the CDR3 is TGTGCCACCAGCGGAAGGGGGGGGCTAAAAACAGATACGCAGTATTTT. Protein sequence: CATSGRGGLKTDTQYF.